This T cell receptor (beta chain) comes out of a study of control samples from healthy donors and cancer patients. J lost 6 bases, V lost 2 bases, and 10 bases had no gene match. The length of the CDR3 is 15 residues. CDR1 and CDR2 from the germline V gene are KGHSH and LQKENI. Profiled with immunoSEQ multiplex PCR; TCRdb holds only in-frame clones, not every one. The table records approximately 160,000 clones, around nine tenths of them present only once. The specimen sequenced was blood. The chain recombines TRBV18 with TRBJ2-7, with 7 bases fitting TRBD2. The sequence was collected from a woman aged 25 to 39 in good health. Written as DNA, the CDR3 is TGTGCCAGCTCACCAGGGTTGCGCGGGAGCGGCGAGCAGTACTTC. Protein sequence: CASSPGLRGSGEQYF.